The T cell receptor (beta chain) described here comes from a study of shared T cell receptors in the human thymus. Repertoires were generated with immunoSEQ multiplex PCR, while TCRdb's copy carries only in-frame clones and drops some. The table has 65,000 to 70,000 clones, about 96% seen once. CDR1 is MDHEN and CDR2 is SYDVKM in the germline V gene. V was shortened by 3 bases and J by 5 bases, with 22 bases between the two germline ends. This CDR3 comprises 17 residues. The clonotype comes from a human donor. Sequenced: thymocytes. This chain joins TRBV28 and TRBJ1-1; D remains unclear. CDR3 sequence (DNA): TGTGCCAGCAGTTTCGTATACCTCAACCCTGTGAGGACTGAAGCTTTCTTT. Amino acid sequence: CASSFVYLNPVRTEAFF.